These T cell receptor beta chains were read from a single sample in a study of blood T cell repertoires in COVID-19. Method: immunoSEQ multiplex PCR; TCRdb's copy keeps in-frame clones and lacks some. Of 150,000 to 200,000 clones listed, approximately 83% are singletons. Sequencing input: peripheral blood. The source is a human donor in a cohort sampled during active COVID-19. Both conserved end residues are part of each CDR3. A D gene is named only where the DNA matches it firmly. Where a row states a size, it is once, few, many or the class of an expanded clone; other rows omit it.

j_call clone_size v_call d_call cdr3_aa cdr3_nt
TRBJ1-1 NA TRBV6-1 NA CASSEARGEAFF TGTGCCAGCAGTGAAGCCAGGGGAGAGGCTTTCTTT
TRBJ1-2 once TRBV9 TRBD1 CASSAGQGSYGYTF TGTGCCAGCAGCGCTGGACAGGGGAGTTATGGCTACACCTTC
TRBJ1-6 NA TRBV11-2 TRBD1 CASSLTLGTGMSYNSPLHF TGTGCCAGCAGCTTAACTCTCGGGACAGGGATGTCCTATAATTCACCCCTCCACTTT
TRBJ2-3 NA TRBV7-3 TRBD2 CASSLRLAGGQDTQYF TGTGCCAGCAGCTTAAGGCTAGCGGGGGGGCAAGATACGCAGTATTTT
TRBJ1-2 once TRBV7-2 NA CASSLGQVRDGYTF TGTGCCAGCAGCTTAGGACAGGTCAGGGATGGCTACACCTTC
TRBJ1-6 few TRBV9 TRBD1 CASSGGQGNSPLHF TGTGCCAGCAGCGGGGGACAGGGGAACTCACCCCTCCACTTT
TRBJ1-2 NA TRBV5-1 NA CASSLGGGKNYGYTF TGCGCCAGCAGCTTGGGGGGCGGGAAAAACTATGGCTACACCTTC
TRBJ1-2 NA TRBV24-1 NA CATSDLPGPYGYTF TGTGCCACCAGTGATTTGCCAGGGCCCTATGGCTACACCTTC
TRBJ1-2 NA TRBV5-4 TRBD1 CASSGARAGGGYGYTF TGTGCCAGCTCGGGGGCCCGGGCAGGGGGCGGCTATGGCTACACCTTC
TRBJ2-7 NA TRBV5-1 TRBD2 CASSKGLAGLPYEQYF TGCGCCAGCAGCAAGGGACTAGCGGGATTACCCTACGAGCAGTACTTC
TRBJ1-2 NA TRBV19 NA CASVGGFNGYTF TGTGCCAGCGTGGGGGGTTTCAATGGCTACACCTTC
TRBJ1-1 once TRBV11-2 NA CASSLVPIPGNTEAFF TGTGCCAGCAGCTTGGTTCCCATCCCGGGAAACACTGAAGCTTTCTTT
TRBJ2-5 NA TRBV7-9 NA CASSLGETGTETQYF TGTGCCAGCAGCTTAGGGGAGACAGGAACGGAGACCCAGTACTTC
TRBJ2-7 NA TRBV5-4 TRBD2 CASSLGYWTSEQYF TGTGCCAGCAGCTTGGGGTACTGGACTAGCGAGCAGTACTTC
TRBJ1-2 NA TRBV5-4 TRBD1 CASSRPGQVHLANYGYTF TGTGCCAGCAGTCGACCGGGACAGGTACACCTAGCTAACTATGGCTACACCTTC
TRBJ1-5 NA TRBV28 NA CASSLTGGSNQPQHF TGTGCCAGCAGTTTAACGGGGGGAAGCAATCAGCCCCAGCATTTT
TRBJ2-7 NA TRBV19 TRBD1 CASKMGQGVYEQYF TGTGCCAGTAAGATGGGACAGGGGGTATACGAGCAGTACTTC
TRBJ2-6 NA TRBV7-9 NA CASSLGGVGLSGANVLTF TGTGCCAGCAGCTTAGGGGGGGTTGGGCTCTCTGGGGCCAACGTCCTGACTTTC
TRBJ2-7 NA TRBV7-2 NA CASSLGGNSYEQYF TGTGCCAGCAGCTTAGGAGGGAACTCCTACGAGCAGTACTTC
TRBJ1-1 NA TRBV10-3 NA CAISPRGTEAFF TGTGCCATCAGCCCGAGGGGGACTGAAGCTTTCTTT
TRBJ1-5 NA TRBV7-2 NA CASRTAGSVGNQPQHF TGTGCCAGCAGGACCGCAGGGTCTGTTGGCAATCAGCCCCAGCATTTT
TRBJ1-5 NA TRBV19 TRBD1 CASSQDRGLNQPQHF TGTGCCAGTAGCCAGGACAGGGGGCTCAATCAGCCCCAGCATTTT
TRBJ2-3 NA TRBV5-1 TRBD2 CASSQKSGRALGTDTQYF TGCGCCAGCAGCCAGAAAAGCGGGAGGGCCTTAGGCACAGATACGCAGTATTTT
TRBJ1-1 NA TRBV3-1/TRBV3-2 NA CASSQGGRGTEAFF TGTGCCAGCAGCCAGGGGGGGCGCGGGACTGAAGCTTTCTTT
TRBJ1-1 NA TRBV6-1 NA CASSEAPLGRGGTEAFF TGTGCCAGTAGTGAAGCCCCCTTGGGCAGGGGCGGCACTGAAGCTTTCTTT
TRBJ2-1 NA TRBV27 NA CASSTEQGYEQFF TGTGCCAGCAGTACCGAACAGGGTTATGAGCAGTTCTTC
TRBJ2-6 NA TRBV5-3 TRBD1 CATIPSTGSGANVLTF TGTGCCACTATCCCGTCGACAGGGTCTGGGGCCAACGTCCTGACTTTC
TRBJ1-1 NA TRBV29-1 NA CSVGSEGPTEAFF TGCAGCGTTGGCAGCGAGGGTCCCACTGAAGCTTTCTTT
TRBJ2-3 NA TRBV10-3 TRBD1 CAISRDSSTDTQYF TGTGCCATCAGCCGGGACAGCAGCACAGATACGCAGTATTTT
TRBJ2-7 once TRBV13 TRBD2 CASSSRLAPAYEQYF TGTGCCAGCAGCTCACGACTAGCGCCGGCCTACGAGCAGTACTTC
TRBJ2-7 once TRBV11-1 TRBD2 CASSSGGEQYF TGTGCCAGCAGCTCGGGGGGCGAGCAGTACTTC
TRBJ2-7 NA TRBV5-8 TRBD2 CASSIGLAGGSYEQYF TGTGCCAGCAGCATCGGACTAGCGGGGGGGTCCTACGAGCAGTACTTC
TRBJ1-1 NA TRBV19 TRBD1 CASNPDRVLGEAFF TGTGCCAGTAACCCGGACAGGGTTTTGGGGGAAGCTTTCTTT
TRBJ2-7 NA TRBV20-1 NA CSGTDDYEQYF TGCAGTGGCACAGATGACTACGAGCAGTACTTC
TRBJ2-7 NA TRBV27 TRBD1 CASSSTGGPSYEQYF TGTGCCAGCAGTTCCACAGGGGGCCCCTCCTACGAGCAGTACTTC
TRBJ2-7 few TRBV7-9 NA CASSRDQGEQYF TGTGCCAGCAGCCGAGACCAGGGAGAGCAGTACTTC
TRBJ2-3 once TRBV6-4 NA CASSDSGRGQDTQYF TGTGCCAGCAGTGACTCGGGCAGGGGACAAGATACGCAGTATTTT
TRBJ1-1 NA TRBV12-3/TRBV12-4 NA CASSWAVNTEAFF TGTGCCAGCAGTTGGGCTGTGAACACTGAAGCTTTCTTT
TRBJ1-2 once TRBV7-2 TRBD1 CASSQQGVGYTF TGTGCCAGCAGCCAGCAGGGGGTCGGCTACACCTTC
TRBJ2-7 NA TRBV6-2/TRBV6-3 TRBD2 CASTPAGGPREQYF TGTGCCAGCACCCCGGCGGGAGGGCCGAGGGAGCAGTACTTC
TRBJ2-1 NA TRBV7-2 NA CASSFTRGNEQFF TGTGCCAGCAGCTTCACTAGGGGGAATGAGCAGTTCTTC
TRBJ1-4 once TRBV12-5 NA CASGLVAGTNEKLFF TGTGCTAGTGGTTTGGTAGCGGGAACTAATGAAAAACTGTTTTTT
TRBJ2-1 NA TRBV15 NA CATSSSGNEQFF TGTGCCACCAGCAGTTCGGGGAATGAGCAGTTCTTC
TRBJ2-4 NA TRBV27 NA CASSFRGLAKNIQYF TGTGCCAGCAGTTTCCGCGGACTAGCCAAAAACATTCAGTACTTC
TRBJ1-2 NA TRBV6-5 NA CASSLQGGYGYTF TGTGCCAGCAGTCTACAGGGCGGCTATGGCTACACCTTC
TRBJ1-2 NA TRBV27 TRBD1 CASRDRGYGYTF TGTGCCAGCCGGGACAGGGGCTATGGCTACACCTTC
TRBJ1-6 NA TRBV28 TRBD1 CASSLEGARNSPLHF TGTGCCAGCAGTTTGGAGGGGGCTCGTAATTCACCCCTCCACTTT
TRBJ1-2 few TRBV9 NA CASSVVEGSYTF TGTGCCAGCAGCGTAGTGGAGGGAAGCTACACCTTC
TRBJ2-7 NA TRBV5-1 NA CASSLTVYEQYF TGCGCCAGCAGCTTGACAGTCTACGAGCAGTACTTC
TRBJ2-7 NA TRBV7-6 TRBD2 CASSRTSGAYEQYF TGTGCCAGCAGCCGGACTAGCGGGGCCTACGAGCAGTACTTC
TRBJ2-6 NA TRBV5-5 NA CASSLKGSGANVLTF TGTGCCAGCAGCTTGAAAGGGAGTGGGGCCAACGTCCTGACTTTC
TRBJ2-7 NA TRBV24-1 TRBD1 CATSGSGTGGYEQYF TGTGCCACCAGTGGCTCCGGGACAGGGGGGTACGAGCAGTACTTC
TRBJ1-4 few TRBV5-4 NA CASSSTPTNEKLFF TGTGCCAGCAGCTCGACACCAACTAATGAAAAACTGTTTTTT
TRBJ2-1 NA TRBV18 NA CASSPGAVNEQFF TGTGCCAGCTCACCGGGGGCGGTGAATGAGCAGTTCTTC
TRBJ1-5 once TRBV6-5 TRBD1 CASSFVQGLGQPQHF TGTGCCAGCAGTTTCGTACAGGGGTTGGGACAGCCCCAGCATTTT
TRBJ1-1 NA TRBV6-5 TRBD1 CASSFSDRGDTEAFF TGTGCCAGCAGTTTTAGCGACAGGGGAGACACTGAAGCTTTCTTT
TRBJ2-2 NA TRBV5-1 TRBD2 CASSALAGSNTGELFF TGCGCCAGCAGCGCCCTAGCGGGATCGAACACCGGGGAGCTGTTTTTT
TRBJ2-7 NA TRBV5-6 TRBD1 CASSQRTGLYEQYF TGTGCCAGCAGCCAAAGGACAGGCCTCTACGAGCAGTACTTC